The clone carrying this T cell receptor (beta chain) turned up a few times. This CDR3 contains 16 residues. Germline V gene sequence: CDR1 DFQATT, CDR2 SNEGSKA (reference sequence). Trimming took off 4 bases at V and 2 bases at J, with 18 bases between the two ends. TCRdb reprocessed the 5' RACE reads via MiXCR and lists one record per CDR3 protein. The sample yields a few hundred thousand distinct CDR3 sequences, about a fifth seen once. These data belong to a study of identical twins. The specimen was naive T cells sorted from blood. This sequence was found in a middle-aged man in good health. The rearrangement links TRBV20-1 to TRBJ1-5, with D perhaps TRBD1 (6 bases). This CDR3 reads CSAKGTPHLRNQPQHF. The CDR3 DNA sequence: TGCAGTGCTAAGGGGACACCCCATTTACGCAATCAGCCCCAGCATTTT.